The 16 T cell receptor beta chains in this list originate from one sample, sequenced in a study of shared clonotypes between healthy human individuals. Sequenced by immunoSEQ multiplex PCR; TCRdb stores in-frame clones only, minus some. The sample contains hundreds of thousands of clones, roughly 70% of which appear only once. Sample: memory CD4+ T cells sorted from blood. Subset specified: CD45RA-negative fraction. The origin of the receptors is a woman aged 25 to 39 in good health.

This sequence joins TRBV4-1 and TRBJ2-1; possibly TRBD1 or TRBD2 for D (5 bases each). The CDR3 covers 13 residues. V lost 3 bases and J 8 bases, leaving 11 bases between the germline ends. CDR1 MGHRA and CDR2 YSYEKL come from the germline V gene. The CDR3 DNA sequence: TGCGCCAGCAGCCATCCTTTGGGGGATGAGCAGTTCTTC. Its translation is CASSHPLGDEQFF.

The chain combines TRBV19 with TRBJ1-2; tentative D call: TRBD1 (6 bases). Trimming stripped 4 bases from V and 2 bases from J, with 11 bases between. The germline V gene has CDR1 LNHDA and CDR2 SQIVND (reference sequence). The CDR3 length is 14 residues. For the CDR3, the DNA is TGTGCCAGTAGTACAGGGGATCGAAACTATGGCTACACCTTC. It codes for CASSTGDRNYGYTF.

Only a few counts were recorded for this clone. This chain links TRBV19 with TRBJ2-7; a possible D gene is TRBD2 (5 bases). Trimming removed 1 base at V and 0 bases at J, with 10 bases between. The germline V gene encodes CDR1 LNHDA and CDR2 SQIVND (reference sequence). This CDR3 comprises 15 residues. For the CDR3, the DNA is TGTGCCAGTAGTATAGGGTGGGAGCGCTCCTACGAGCAGTACTTC. Its translation is CASSIGWERSYEQYF. The whole variable domain, filled in from reference TRBV19 and TRBJ2-7, reads DGGITQSPKYLFRKEGQNVTLSCEQNLNHDAMYWYRQDPGQGLRLIYYSQIVNDFQKGDIAEGYSVSREKKESFPLTVTSAQKNPTAFYLCASSIGWERSYEQYFGPGTRLTVT.

Note on this clone: The junction departs from the called germline gene at one end, perhaps through a read error. The same CDR3 can be traced to other DNA sequences in this sample. The V call is TRBV7-2, the J call TRBJ1-1; 7 bases align to TRBD1. CDR3 length: 15 amino acids. Per germline, CDR1 SGHTA and CDR2 FQGNSA. CDR3 amino acids: CASNHGDRPNTEAFF. The CDR3 DNA is TGTGCCAGCAACCACGGGGACAGACCGAACACTGAAGCTTTTTTT.

The chain links TRBV29-1 to TRBJ2-6; 10 bases map to TRBD1. The J segment lost 0 bases and the V segment lost 0 bases, leaving 2 bases of the junction unmatched. CDR1 is SQVTM and CDR2 is ANQGSEA in the germline V gene. The CDR3 sequence is 17 residues long. The CDR3 here is CSVEETGGRSGANVLTF. CDR3 sequence (DNA): TGCAGCGTTGAAGAGACAGGGGGCCGCTCTGGGGCCAACGTCCTGACTTTC.

CDR3 nucleotides: TGCGCCAGCAGCCAAGTGAGCGGGAGCGGATCCTACGAGCAGTACTTC. Residues: CASSQVSGSGSYEQYF. V and J are TRBV4-1 and TRBJ2-7; 8 bases line up with TRBD2. J gave up 1 base and V 1 base, and 6 bases lay outside the gene matches. The CDR3 runs to 16 residues. CDR1 MGHRA and CDR2 YSYEKL come from the germline V gene.

This clone was seen at least ten times. The chain employs TRBV2 and TRBJ2-3; 7 bases align to TRBD1. The CDR3 sequence is 15 residues long. Germline lookup yields CDR1 SNHLY and CDR2 FYNNEI. The V segment lost 8 bases and the J segment 0 bases; nucleotides outside the gene matches: 8. In DNA form, the CDR3 reads TGTGCCAGCTCCTTCGACAGGGCTAGCACAGATACGCAGTATTTT. It codes for CASSFDRASTDTQYF.

V usage is TRBV7-9 and J usage is TRBJ1-4, with TRBD1 identical over 7 bases. V lost 6 bases, J lost 8 bases, and 3 bases stayed unmatched. Germline V gives CDR1 SEHNR, CDR2 FQNEAQ (reference sequence). The length of the CDR3 is 12 residues. In nucleotides, the CDR3 is TGTGCCAGCAGTCTACAGGGGGAAAAACTGTTTTTT. This encodes CASSLQGEKLFF.

The rearrangement links TRBV19 to TRBJ2-1; no firm D call. Germline CDR1 reads LNHDA; CDR2 reads SQIVND (reference sequence). The length of the CDR3 is 14 residues. The V end was cut by 1 base, the J end by 0 bases, with 4 bases between. CDR3 in DNA: TGTGCCAGTAGTATAGGCCCCTCCTACAATGAGCAGTTCTTC. It encodes CASSIGPSYNEQFF.

The count of this clone is one. The rearrangement links TRBV6-1 to TRBJ1-5; no firm D call. The germline gives CDR1 MNHNS, CDR2 SASEGT. The germline V and J ends were trimmed by 6 bases and 5 bases, with 11 bases remaining between them. This CDR3 spans 13 amino acids. The CDR3 sequence is CASSPNPDQPQHF. As DNA, the CDR3 is TGTGCCAGCAGCCCAAACCCGGATCAGCCCCAGCATTTT.

V usage is TRBV6-1 and J usage is TRBJ2-2; perhaps TRBD2 as D (6 bases). The CDR3 runs 19 residues. V was pared by 2 bases and J by 1 base, with 20 bases between. The germline V gene has CDR1 MNHNS and CDR2 SASEGT. In DNA, the CDR3 is TGTGCCAGCAGTGAACCAATCCGCCAAAGCGGGTGGAACACCGGGGAGCTGTTTTTT. Residues: CASSEPIRQSGWNTGELFF.

This clone was detected a few times. The rearrangement joins TRBV7-8 to TRBJ2-7, with no clear D. Trimming shortened V by 5 bases and J by 1 base, and 15 bases separated the two germline ends. The germline V gene encodes CDR1 SGHVS and CDR2 FQNEAQ. This CDR3 spans 15 amino acids. CDR3 loop: CASSVLGWMSYEQYF. The CDR3 DNA reads as TGTGCCAGCAGCGTACTTGGGTGGATGTCCTACGAGCAGTACTTC. The complete variable domain, with remaining parts taken from reference TRBV7-8 and TRBJ2-7, reads GAGVSQSPRYKVAKRGQDVALRCDPISGHVSLFWYQQALGQGPEFLTYFQNEAQLDKSGLPSDRFFAERPEGSVSTLKIQRTQQEDSAVYLCASSVLGWMSYEQYFGPGTRLTVT.

With respect to this clone: The sample carries other DNA sequences with the same CDR3. Written as DNA, the CDR3 is TGTGCCAGTAGTATGGTCCTGAACACTGAAGCTTTCTTT. Its translation is CASSMVLNTEAFF. The chain has TRBV19 and TRBJ1-1; D ambiguous. Germline V lookup: CDR1 LNHDA, CDR2 SQIVND (reference sequence). V gave up 3 bases and J gave up 0 bases, with 5 bases separating them. The length of the CDR3 is 13 residues. Combining the CDR3 with reference TRBV19 and TRBJ1-1 gives the whole variable domain DGGITQSPKYLFRKEGQNVTLSCEQNLNHDAMYWYRQDPGQGLRLIYYSQIVNDFQKGDIAEGYSVSREKKESFPLTVTSAQKNPTAFYLCASSMVLNTEAFFGQGTRLTVV.

J is TRBJ2-3 and V is TRBV7-8; no definite D call. CDR3 length: 11 residues. Germline CDR1 and CDR2: SGHVS and FQNEAQ. With 7 bases removed from V and 4 bases from J, the gap between germline ends came to 6 bases. The CDR3 reads CASMVADTQYF. DNA for the CDR3: TGTGCCAGCATGGTTGCAGATACGCAGTATTTT.

This rearrangement joins TRBV28 to TRBJ2-1; D is undetermined. V lost 6 bases to trimming and J lost 1 base, with 16 bases between them. Looked up from germline, CDR1 is MDHEN and CDR2 is SYDVKM. The CDR3 runs to 16 residues. CDR3 loop: CASRPWPRLSYNEQFF. The CDR3 coding sequence is TGTGCCAGCAGGCCCTGGCCCCGCCTATCCTACAATGAGCAGTTCTTC. Using reference TRBV28 and TRBJ2-1 for the parts outside the CDR3, the full variable domain is DVKVTQSSRYLVKRTGEKVFLECVQDMDHENMFWYRQDPGLGLRLIYFSYDVKMKEKGDIPEGYSVSREKKERFSLILESASTNQTSMYLCASRPWPRLSYNEQFFGPGTRLTVL.

The gene calls are TRBV18 and TRBJ2-7; a possible D gene is TRBD1 (6 bases). The CDR3 consists of 13 residues. Trimming cost V 3 bases and J 12 bases, with 18 bases left between them. Germline loops: CDR1 KGHSH, CDR2 LQKENI. In nucleotides, the CDR3 is TGTGCCAGCTCACCGAGGGAACAGGGAGATCCGTACTTC. Translation: CASSPREQGDPYF.